This entry features one T cell receptor (beta chain) sequence. TCRdb re-called the RT-PCR reads with MiXCR, one entry per CDR3 protein. The data contain about 680,000 distinct CDR3 sequences, more than 13% of them singletons. This CDR3 has 15 residues. Germline V gives CDR1 SGHRS, CDR2 YFSETQ. V lost 1 base and J 3 bases, leaving 11 bases between the germline ends. The chain couples TRBV5-1 to TRBJ2-1, with D uncertain. The receptor was isolated from a female donor in good health, serving as a healthy control. The sample consisted of memory CD4+ T cells from blood. The CDR3 region is CASSLSGANYNEQFF. Written as DNA, the CDR3 is TGCGCCAGCAGCTTGAGTGGCGCGAACTACAATGAGCAGTTCTTC.